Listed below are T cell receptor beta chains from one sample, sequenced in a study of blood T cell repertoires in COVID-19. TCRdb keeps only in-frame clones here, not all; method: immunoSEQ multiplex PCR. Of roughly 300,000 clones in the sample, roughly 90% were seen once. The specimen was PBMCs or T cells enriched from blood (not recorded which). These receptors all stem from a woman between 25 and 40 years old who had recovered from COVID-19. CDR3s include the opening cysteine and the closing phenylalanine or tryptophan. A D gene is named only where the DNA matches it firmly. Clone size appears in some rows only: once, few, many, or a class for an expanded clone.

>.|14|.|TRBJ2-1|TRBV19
CASTGTSSYNEQFF
TGTGCCAGTACCGGGACATCCTCCTACAATGAGCAGTTCTTC
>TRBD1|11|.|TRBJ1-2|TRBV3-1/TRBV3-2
CAAGTAYGYTF
TGTGCCGCCGGGACAGCCTATGGCTACACCTTC
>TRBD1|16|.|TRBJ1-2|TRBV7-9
CASSWVRDRGGYGYTF
TGTGCCAGCAGCTGGGTCCGGGACAGGGGAGGGTATGGCTACACCTTC
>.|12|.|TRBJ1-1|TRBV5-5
CASSLAGYEAFF
TGTGCCAGCAGCTTGGCGGGGTACGAAGCTTTCTTT
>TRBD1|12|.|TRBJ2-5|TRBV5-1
CASSGQGHTQYF
TGCGCCAGTAGCGGACAGGGGCATACCCAGTACTTC
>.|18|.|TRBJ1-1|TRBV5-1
CASSLGREAGRVNTEAFF
TGCGCCAGCAGCTTGGGAAGAGAGGCTGGCAGGGTAAACACTGAAGCTTTCTTT
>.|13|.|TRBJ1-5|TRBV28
CASSYVGRWPQHF
TGTGCCAGCAGTTATGTGGGCCGGTGGCCCCAGCATTTT
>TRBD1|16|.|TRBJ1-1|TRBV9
CASSAPGQGARTEAFF
TGTGCCAGCAGCGCGCCTGGACAGGGGGCGCGCACTGAAGCTTTCTTT
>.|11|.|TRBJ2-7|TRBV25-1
CASSALNEQYF
TGTGCCAGCAGTGCCCTTAACGAGCAGTACTTC
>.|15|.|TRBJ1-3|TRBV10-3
CAISESPGPGNTIYF
TGTGCCATCAGTGAGTCGCCAGGGCCTGGAAACACCATATATTTT
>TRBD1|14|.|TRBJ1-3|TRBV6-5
CASSGTGKENTIYF
TGTGCCAGCAGCGGGACAGGGAAGGAAAACACCATATATTTT
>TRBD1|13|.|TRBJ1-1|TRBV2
CAIEVGQGKEAFF
TGTGCCATCGAGGTCGGACAGGGGAAGGAAGCTTTCTTT
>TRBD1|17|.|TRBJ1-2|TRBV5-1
CASSLDPTGQGAVGYTF
TGCGCCAGCAGCTTGGATCCGACCGGACAGGGGGCCGTTGGCTACACCTTC
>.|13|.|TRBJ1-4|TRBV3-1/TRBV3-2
CASSPQGNEKLFF
TGTGCCAGCAGCCCCCAGGGTAATGAAAAACTGTTTTTT
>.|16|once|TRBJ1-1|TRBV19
CASSLGPSQGNTEAFF
TGTGCCAGTAGTCTCGGTCCTTCTCAGGGTAACACTGAAGCTTTCTTT
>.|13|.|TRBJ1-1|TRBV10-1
CASSESPGTEAFF
TGCGCCAGCAGTGAGTCGCCGGGGACTGAAGCTTTCTTT
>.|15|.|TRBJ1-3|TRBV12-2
CASRYPEGSGNTIYF
TGTGCAAGTCGCTACCCGGAGGGCTCTGGAAACACCATATATTTT
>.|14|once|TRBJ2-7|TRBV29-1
CSVGGESLSYEQYF
TGCAGCGTTGGGGGGGAGTCCCTCTCCTACGAGCAGTACTTC
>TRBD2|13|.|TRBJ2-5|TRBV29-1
CSVSSGVVETQYF
TGCAGCGTTTCTAGCGGGGTCGTGGAGACCCAGTACTTC
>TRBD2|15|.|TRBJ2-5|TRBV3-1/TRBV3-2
CASSQDRLSGETQYF
TGTGCCAGCAGCCAAGATCGGCTTAGCGGGGAGACCCAGTACTTC
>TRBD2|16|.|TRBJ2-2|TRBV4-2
CASSQAGTSNTGELFF
TGTGCCAGCAGCCAAGCCGGGACTAGTAACACCGGGGAGCTGTTTTTT
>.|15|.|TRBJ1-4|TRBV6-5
CASRFRVLGVEKLFF
TGTGCCAGCAGATTCAGGGTCTTAGGGGTTGAAAAACTGTTTTTT
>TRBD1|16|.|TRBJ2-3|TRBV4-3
CASSQGDSASTDTQYF
TGCGCCAGCAGCCAAGGGGACAGTGCTAGCACAGATACGCAGTATTTT
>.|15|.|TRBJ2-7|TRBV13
CASSMRQRLIYEQYF
TGTGCCAGCAGCATGAGACAGCGCCTCATCTACGAGCAGTACTTC
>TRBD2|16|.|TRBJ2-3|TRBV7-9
CASPGLAGGRTDTQYF
TGTGCCAGCCCCGGACTAGCGGGGGGACGCACAGATACGCAGTATTTT
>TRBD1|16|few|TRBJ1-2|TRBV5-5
CASSSLLDRDGQGYTF
TGTGCCAGCAGCTCGCTACTAGACAGGGACGGGCAGGGCTACACCTTC
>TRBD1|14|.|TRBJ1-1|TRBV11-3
CASSPGQGGTEAFF
TGTGCCAGCAGCCCCGGACAGGGGGGTACTGAAGCTTTCTTT
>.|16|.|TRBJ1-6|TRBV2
CASSAVQNLYNSPLHF
TGTGCCAGCAGTGCAGTTCAGAATCTCTATAATTCACCCCTCCACTTT
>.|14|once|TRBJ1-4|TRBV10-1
CASRADRRSEKLFF
TGCGCCAGCAGGGCGGACAGAAGAAGTGAAAAACTGTTTTTT